This T cell receptor (beta chain) originates from a study of blood T cell repertoires in COVID-19. Study-wide context: Samples of COVID-19 (acute and convalescent) were obtained from the United States, Italy and Spain. Sources were T cells, B-cell-depleted T cells, or PBMCs; the material itself was cDNA or gDNA.

Study processing details: How many nucleated cells were present was estimated from reference gene primer amplification. Measured with immunoSEQ multiplex PCR; TCRdb has only the in-frame clones, and not every one. V and J calls and clone size follow that table, whereas D and trimming were derived from the DNA. Altogether over 130,000 clones are present, approximately 88% being singletons, with the ten largest covering roughly a tenth. CDR3 length equals 13 residues. Germline V lookup: CDR1 MDHEN, CDR2 SYDVKM. V shed 6 bases and J 2 bases; nucleotides not matched to a gene: 2. This receptor was identified in a man between 60 and 75 years old with active or convalescent COVID-19. The sample consisted of peripheral blood. This sequence joins TRBV28 and TRBJ2-7; 9 positions agree with TRBD1. The chain's CDR3 is CASRGTGTYEQYF. In nucleotides, the CDR3 is TGTGCCAGCAGAGGGACAGGGACCTACGAGCAGTACTTC.